Here is one T cell receptor (beta chain) with its context. Its antigen is not known. This entry is derived from a study of T cell repertoires in cytomegalovirus infection. Study-wide background: The authors used CMV epitopes that were HLA-C-restricted (recently identified) and HLA-B-restricted (well studied). The study, taken as a whole, reports: Cumulative frequency of public TCR beta families picked out carriers of CMV plus the relevant HLA. Dominating the ex vivo response were TCR beta clonotypes that were CMV-specific and HLA-C-restricted.

V was clipped by 2 bases and J by 5 bases, with 15 bases between them. Germline lookup yields CDR1 WSHSY and CDR2 SAAADI. The CDR3 is made up of 15 amino acids. TCRdb fed the reads into MiXCR, producing one record per CDR3 protein. The data show roughly 860,000 distinct CDR3 sequences, about 31% seen once. Source: cultured CD8+ T cells from PBMCs, taken from culture after CMV antigen stimulation. This TCR derives from a human donor in good health (CMV status not recorded). Some clones in this sample may be carry-over from other donors' samples. This chain links TRBV10-2 with TRBJ1-2, with D perhaps matching TRBD1 (5 bases). CDR3 loop: CASSEGAGYRYGYTF. The CDR3 DNA is TGCGCCAGCAGTGAGGGGGCAGGGTATAGGTATGGCTACACCTTC.